This paragraph reports one TCR beta chain. The antigen remains unidentified. Naivety among CD8 cells was defined by CD45RO negativity and positive CCR7 selection, thereby excluding terminally differentiated effector memory CD45RA+ cells. This entry comes from a study of shared clonotypes between healthy human individuals. General study points: All-four-donor shared clonotypes had higher generation probabilities than non-shared clonotypes did. In several donors, around 4.5% of naive CD4 clonotypes appeared in common.

Profiled with immunoSEQ multiplex PCR; TCRdb holds only in-frame clones, not every one. The data contain nearly 2 million clones, about 94% of them singletons. Material: naive CD8+ T cells sorted from blood. The TCR sequence derives from a man between 18 and 29 years old in good health.

CDR3: CASSPNGGLGGNSPLHF. The CDR3 coding sequence is TGTGCCAGCAGCCCGAACGGGGGGCTAGGGGGTAATTCACCCCTCCACTTT. This rearrangement joins TRBV14 to TRBJ1-6; D might be TRBD1 (6 bases). With 4 bases removed from V and 6 bases from J, the gap between germline ends came to 19 bases. This CDR3 is built from 17 residues. Germline V gene data show CDR1 as SGHDN and CDR2 as FVKESK.